The clone carrying this T cell receptor (beta chain) was counted only a few times. Its antigen is unidentified. CDR1 and CDR2 (germline): MNHEY, SVGAGI. The CDR3 sequence is 14 residues long. V lost 5 bases to trimming and J lost 2 bases, with 12 bases between them. These data belong to a study of post-analysis software for immune sequencing data. Study-wide findings and caveats: Controls had lower frequencies than patients of about 5 TRBV segments, which included TRBV5-6, TRBV5-1 and TRBV20-1.

Included in the TCR beta cDNA libraries were unique molecular identifiers. TCRdb re-called the PCR reads with MiXCR, one entry per CDR3 protein. This table has some 370,000 distinct CDR3 sequences, less than 40% appearing once. Sequencing was performed on blood. The V and J genes are TRBV6-5 and TRBJ1-2, with D tentatively TRBD1 (6 bases). The sequence derives from a girl aged 10 to 17 with multiple sclerosis. Here the CDR3 DNA reads TGTGCCAGCAGTCCCGGGACATTGAACTATGGCTACACCTTC. Encoded protein: CASSPGTLNYGYTF.